Shown below are 7 T cell receptor beta chains from a single sample sequenced in a study of response to subunit inactivated influenza vaccine. TCRdb processed the RT-PCR reads anew with MiXCR; each CDR3 protein has one entry. Among 650,000 to 800,000 distinct CDR3 sequences listed, roughly 20% were seen once. The source was PBMCs from blood, collected roughly 5 days after vaccination. The receptors shown here come from a man between 45 and 60 years old who received an inactivated influenza vaccine.

V usage is TRBV29-1 and J usage is TRBJ2-3, with D possibly TRBD1 on 6 matching bases. The germline V gene has CDR1 SQVTM and CDR2 ANQGSEA. The CDR3 runs to 15 residues. The V end lost 0 bases, the J end lost 3 bases, and 13 bases lay between the germline ends. CDR3 nucleotides: TGCAGCGTTGAAGATGTCAGGGGAATGACAGATACGCAGTATTTT. As protein: CSVEDVRGMTDTQYF.

In this sample, this clonotype turned up a few times. The gene calls are TRBV7-9 and TRBJ2-3; unclear D gene. This CDR3 has 16 amino acids. Germline V gene sequence: CDR1 SEHNR, CDR2 FQNEAQ (reference sequence). V gave up 5 bases and J gave up 0 bases, with 15 bases separating them. This CDR3 reads CASSPPEVHSTDTQYF. CDR3 DNA sequence: TGTGCCAGCAGCCCTCCCGAGGTACATAGCACAGATACGCAGTATTTT.

The gene calls are TRBV4-3 and TRBJ2-1, with 12 bases aligning to TRBD2. V shed 3 bases and J 12 bases; nucleotides not matched to a gene: 3. Germline lookup yields CDR1 LGHNA and CDR2 YSLEER. The CDR3 has 13 amino acids. In nucleotides, the CDR3 is TGCGCCAGCAGCCACGGACTAGCGGGACCGCAGTTCTTC. Protein product: CASSHGLAGPQFF.

CDR3 protein: CASGGHTGSEQYF. The CDR3 coding sequence is TGTGCCAGCGGCGGGCACACCGGCTCCGAGCAGTACTTC. This chain uses TRBV9 with TRBJ2-7, with D perhaps matching TRBD2 (5 bases). The germline V and J ends were trimmed by 7 bases and 6 bases, with 17 bases remaining between them. The CDR3 is 13 residues long. CDR1 is SGDLS, CDR2 YYNGEE, per germline.

This clonotype was counted a few times. The chain uses TRBV6-1 and TRBJ2-3, with no clear D. From germline, CDR1 is MNHNS and CDR2 SASEGT. The CDR3 contains 12 residues. Trimming cost V 8 bases and J 4 bases, with 10 bases left between them. The CDR3 loop reads CASLRGSDTQYF. For the CDR3, the DNA is TGTGCCAGCCTACGTGGATCAGATACGCAGTATTTT.

A note on this clonotype: A much larger clonotype is one base distant, so this may be a read error. This chain uses TRBV4-2 with TRBJ2-5; possible D gene TRBD2, 6 bases. Germline V lookup: CDR1 LGHNA, CDR2 YNFKEQ. V lost 6 bases to trimming and J lost 0 bases, with 8 bases between them. CDR3 size: 13 residues. The DNA of the CDR3 is TGTGCCAGCAGGGCGGGGAACCAAGAGACCCAGTACTTC. It specifies CASRAGNQETQYF.

This clonotype was detected many times. This rearrangement joins TRBV29-1 to TRBJ2-3; D not certain. Germline loops: CDR1 SQVTM, CDR2 ANQGSEA. This CDR3 spans 11 amino acids. CDR3 loop: CTVGSTDTQYF. CDR3 nucleotide sequence: TGCACCGTAGGTAGCACAGATACGCAGTATTTT.